These 17 T cell receptor beta chains originate from one sample sequenced in a study of T cell responses to AZD1222 COVID-19 vaccine. Only in-frame clones appear in the TCRdb table, and some are missing; sequencing was by immunoSEQ multiplex PCR. The repertoire holds 130,000 to 150,000 clones, with more than 85% as singletons. The sequences come from peripheral blood, collected on day 0 of AZD1222 vaccination. These receptors came from an adult in good health.

The chain has TRBV27 and TRBJ2-2; 9 nucleotides match TRBD1. After removal of 3 bases from V and 4 bases from J, the junction contained 9 bases not matched to a gene. The CDR3 loop spans 17 amino acids. Germline V gene data show CDR1 as MNHEY and CDR2 as SMNVEV (reference sequence). The CDR3 reads CASSFRTGDRGTGELFF. The CDR3 DNA is TGTGCCAGCAGTTTTAGGACAGGGGATCGTGGCACCGGGGAGCTGTTTTTT.

V gene TRBV3-1 (or the pseudogene TRBV3-2) combines with J gene TRBJ2-7; TRBD1 aligns across 8 bases. CDR1 is LGHDT, CDR2 YNNKEL, per germline (reference sequence). V shed 0 bases, J shed 3 bases, and the junction held 7 bases outside the gene matches. This CDR3 has 16 residues. CDR3 nucleotide sequence: TGTGCCAGCAGCCAAGATCTCCAGGGGGCCTACTACGAGCAGTACTTC. It translates to CASSQDLQGAYYEQYF.

CDR3 protein: CATSDKSGPLGTGELFF. The CDR3 DNA sequence: TGTGCCACCAGTGATAAATCCGGGCCATTAGGCACCGGGGAGCTGTTTTTT. This chain links TRBV24-1 with TRBJ2-2; D unclear. The CDR3 sequence is 17 residues long. V lost 3 bases to trimming and J lost 4 bases, with 17 bases between them. Germline V gene sequence: CDR1 KGHDR, CDR2 SFDVKD.

J is TRBJ1-2 and V is TRBV15; a weak D match, TRBD1 (5 bases). CDR3 size: 15 residues. Germline CDR1 is LNHNV and CDR2 is YYDKDF (reference sequence). The V gene lost 0 bases and the J gene lost 4 bases, with 12 bases spanning the gap. The CDR3 protein is CATSRERDPVYGYTF. DNA of the CDR3: TGTGCCACCAGCAGAGAGCGGGACCCCGTCTATGGCTACACCTTC.

This clone was picked up a small number of times. The chain is built from TRBV7-8 and TRBJ1-2, with 8 bases fitting TRBD1. The CDR3 spans 14 residues. CDR1 SGHVS and CDR2 FQNEAQ come from the germline V gene. Trimming at V came to 5 bases and at J to 6 bases, leaving 8 bases not matched to a gene. CDR3 nucleotides: TGTGCCAGCAGCCTCTCCGGGACAGGACATGGCTACACCTTC. This codes for CASSLSGTGHGYTF.

J is TRBJ1-3 and V is TRBV2, with 11 bases aligning to TRBD1. Germline V gene data show CDR1 as SNHLY and CDR2 as FYNNEI. The CDR3 has 16 amino acids. Unmatched junction bases numbered 7, after V lost 6 bases and J lost 3 bases. This chain's CDR3 is CASRIGQGASGNTIYF. CDR3 in DNA: TGTGCCAGCAGGATAGGACAGGGGGCTAGTGGAAACACCATATATTTT.

This chain joins TRBV29-1 and TRBJ1-2; 8 bases fit TRBD1. Per the germline V gene, CDR1 is SQVTM and CDR2 is ANQGSEA. V lost 7 bases and J lost 8; bases outside the gene matches: 12. The CDR3 has 13 amino acids. CDR3 sequence (DNA): TGCAGCGGGGTCTTAGGACAGGGTGGCGGCTACACCTTC. Translation gives CSGVLGQGGGYTF.

On this clone: A junction end diverges from the germline sequence, so it may reflect a read error. This rearrangement joins TRBV7-2 to TRBJ2-1, with D possibly called TRBD1 or TRBD2 (5 bases each). CDR3 length equals 12 residues. Germline V gene sequence: CDR1 SGHTA, CDR2 FQGNSA. The CDR3 sequence: CASSLGGGKPIF. In DNA, the CDR3 is TGTGCCAGCAGCTTAGGTGGGGGAAAACCCATCTTC.

This chain joins TRBV6-2 or TRBV6-3 and TRBJ1-2; 12 positions agree with TRBD1. Germline CDR1 reads MNHEY; CDR2 reads SVGEGT. After removal of 5 bases from V and 8 bases from J, the junction contained 9 bases not matched to a gene. The CDR3 loop spans 15 amino acids. CDR3 region: CASSRSGTGGAGYTF. The CDR3 DNA is TGTGCCAGCAGTCGATCCGGGACAGGGGGCGCGGGCTACACCTTC.

The rearrangement links TRBV18 to TRBJ1-5; D is unclear. V lost 3 bases to trimming and J lost 6 bases, with 12 bases between them. The CDR3 is 14 amino acids. The germline V gene encodes CDR1 KGHSH and CDR2 LQKENI. CDR3 sequence reads: CASSPTGMGQPQHF. The DNA of the CDR3 is TGTGCCAGCTCACCCACGGGGATGGGTCAGCCCCAGCATTTT.

This clone was observed once. The V gene is TRBV6-6, the J gene TRBJ2-2; D not certain. Germline-derived CDR1 and CDR2 are MNHNY and SVGAGI (reference sequence). The germline V and J ends were trimmed by 2 bases and 9 bases, with 13 bases remaining between them. The CDR3 is 14 residues long. The CDR3 spells CASSYDFPGRELFF. CDR3 DNA sequence: TGTGCCAGCAGTTACGACTTCCCGGGCAGGGAGCTGTTTTTT.

The chain employs TRBV28 and TRBJ2-5; the D is unclear. V was cut by 8 bases and J by 4 bases, with 20 bases left in between. This CDR3 has 15 residues. Germline CDR1 MDHEN, CDR2 SYDVKM. Written as DNA, the CDR3 is TGTGCCAGCGGCCGTTGGGTCCCAGAGGCAGAGACCCAGTACTTC. Translated, it gives CASGRWVPEAETQYF.

The chain links TRBV6-5 to TRBJ1-6; 8 nucleotides match TRBD1. Germline trimming cut 5 bases from V and 8 bases from J; bases unmatched to any gene: 8. In germline, CDR1 is MNHEY, CDR2 SVGAGI. This CDR3 contains 15 residues. CDR3 loop: CASSPPDRDDSPLHF. Here the CDR3 DNA reads TGTGCCAGCAGTCCCCCGGACAGGGATGATTCACCCCTCCACTTT.

This chain connects TRBV27 to TRBJ2-1, with 9 positions matching TRBD2. Trimming took 7 bases from V and 8 from J; bases not matched to a gene: 12. The CDR3 covers 15 residues. Germline V gene data show CDR1 as MNHEY and CDR2 as SMNVEV (reference sequence). This CDR3 reads CASTPTSGGGDEQFF. The CDR3 nucleotides are TGTGCCAGCACACCGACTAGCGGAGGGGGGGATGAGCAGTTCTTC.

The rearrangement links TRBV30 to TRBJ1-3; no reliable D call. V lost 0 bases and J 3 bases, leaving 9 bases between the germline ends. Per germline, CDR1 GTSNPN and CDR2 SVGIG (reference sequence). The CDR3 totals 14 residues. Here the CDR3 DNA reads TGTGCCTGGAGTGTAGGTGGGGTTGGAAACACCATATATTTT. It specifies CAWSVGGVGNTIYF.

V is TRBV2 and J is TRBJ1-6; possible D gene TRBD1, 6 bases. Germline loops: CDR1 SNHLY, CDR2 FYNNEI. The ends were cut back, 0 bases at V and 5 bases at J, with 8 bases in the middle. This CDR3 is built from 15 residues. The CDR3 DNA follows: TGTGCCAGCAGTGAAGCGAGGGGGAATAATTCACCCCTCCACTTT. Translated, it gives CASSEARGNNSPLHF.

The rearrangement joins TRBV7-2 to TRBJ1-6; D unclear. Deletions cut 1 base from V and 6 bases from J, with 7 bases between. The CDR3 length is 14 residues. The germline V gene has CDR1 SGHTA and CDR2 FQGNSA. The CDR3 spells CASSLVAPNSPLHF. In nucleotides, the CDR3 is TGTGCCAGCAGCTTAGTAGCCCCTAATTCACCCCTCCACTTT.